This TCR beta chain comes out of a study of T cells after posttransplantation cyclophosphamide. Treatment was busulfan-fludarabine conditioning, a marrow graft, and cyclophosphamide on days +3 and +4. This clone is medium-sized in the sample. The assay was immunoSEQ multiplex PCR, and TCRdb's table has in-frame clones only and misses some. The sample is made up of around 2,800 clones, none counted only once. The source is a male patient between 60 and 69 years old who received an allogeneic stem cell transplant from a related donor and was CMV-positive. Some T cells here may be from the graft donor. This sample comprised PBMCs, obtained after allogeneic stem cell transplant with posttransplant cyclophosphamide.

The CDR3 nucleotides read TGTGCCACCCGGCGTAGGGGATGTCGTCAGACCCAAGAGACCCAGTACTTC. Translating it yields CATRRRGCRQTQETQYF. The genes are TRBV19 and TRBJ2-5; the D gene is possibly TRBD1 (5 bases). Trimming removed 10 bases at V and 1 base at J, with 25 bases between. Germline assignment: CDR1 LNHDA and CDR2 SQIVND (reference sequence). This CDR3 contains 17 residues. Full variable domain (outside the CDR3, taken from reference TRBV19 and TRBJ2-5): DGGITQSPKYLFRKEGQNVTLSCEQNLNHDAMYWYRQDPGQGLRLIYYSQIVNDFQKGDIAEGYSVSREKKESFPLTVTSAQKNPTAFYLCATRRRGCRQTQETQYFGPGTRLLVL.